The sequence of this T cell receptor beta chain was determined in a study of T cells expressing NK-cell markers. TCRdb re-called the 5' RACE reads; one entry per CDR3 protein, DNA not given. Recorded here are 400,000 or so distinct CDR3 sequences; the top ten clones represent 9.5% to 12%. The CDR3 extends over 16 amino acids. Germline values: CDR1 LGHDT, CDR2 YNNKEL (reference sequence). Specimen: blood T cells: a sorted CD56 or NKG2C T cell subset, CD4+ or CD8+ T cells, or bulk PBMC T cells (not recorded which). This receptor was obtained from a woman between 50 and 59 years old in good health. This sequence joins TRBV3-1 and TRBJ1-1; TCRdb's D call of TRBD1 is untestable without DNA. The CDR3 here is CASTKGSGGGVTEAFF.